This is a list of T cell receptor beta chains from one sample in a study of cytomegalovirus exposure and HLA in healthy donors. Profiled with immunoSEQ multiplex PCR; TCRdb holds only in-frame clones, not every one. The table has more than 100,000 clones, 60% to 75% seen once. Sequencing input: PBMCs. The receptors come from a woman in her fifties or sixties in good health and CMV-seropositive. Both conserved end residues are part of each CDR3. Fields, in order: CDR3 DNA, CDR3 protein, clone size, D gene, V gene, J gene. D genes are given only for firm matches. The listing skips clone size in some rows; elsewhere it reads once, few, many or a size class.

DNA: TGTGCCAGCAGTGCCCGGACAGCTTTGGTAAAGCAGTACTTC; CDR3: CASSARTALVKQYF; size: .; D: .; V: TRBV2; J: TRBJ2-7
DNA: TGTGCCAGCGGGTCAGGGAACTATGGCTACACCTTC; CDR3: CASGSGNYGYTF; size: .; D: .; V: TRBV11-2; J: TRBJ1-2
DNA: TGCGCCAGCAGGGAGGGGGCGGGAGCAGATACGCAGTATTTT; CDR3: CASREGAGADTQYF; size: .; D: .; V: TRBV10-2; J: TRBJ2-3
DNA: TGTGCCAGCAGCTTGGGGCAGGGCCTCTATAATTCACCCCTCCACTTT; CDR3: CASSLGQGLYNSPLHF; size: .; D: .; V: TRBV5-6; J: TRBJ1-6
DNA: TGTGCCAGTCGAGATGTGGCCAACGTCCTGACTTTC; CDR3: CASRDVANVLTF; size: .; D: .; V: TRBV6-5; J: TRBJ2-6
DNA: TGTGCCAGCAGCTTTTCAGGCGGGGAGCTGTTTTTT; CDR3: CASSFSGGELFF; size: .; D: .; V: TRBV5-6; J: TRBJ2-2
DNA: TGTGCCAGCAGTTCGTCCGGAGATACGCAGTATTTT; CDR3: CASSSSGDTQYF; size: few; D: .; V: TRBV6-6; J: TRBJ2-3
DNA: TGTGCCAGCAGTATTCAGGGGAAGGGTAACTATGGCTACACCTTC; CDR3: CASSIQGKGNYGYTF; size: .; D: .; V: TRBV2; J: TRBJ1-2
DNA: TGCGCCAGCAGCTCCGGGACTAGCGGCTACGAGCAGTACTTC; CDR3: CASSSGTSGYEQYF; size: .; D: TRBD2; V: TRBV5-1; J: TRBJ2-7
DNA: TGTGCCAGCAGTTCCACCGGGACACAGCTCGGTACAGGCTACACCTTC; CDR3: CASSSTGTQLGTGYTF; size: once; D: .; V: TRBV6-5; J: TRBJ1-2
DNA: TGTGCCAGCAGCTTGCTGGGGGACACAGATGAAAAACTGTTTTTT; CDR3: CASSLLGDTDEKLFF; size: once; D: .; V: TRBV5-6; J: TRBJ1-4
DNA: TGTGCCAGCAGCGCCCCAGGTCGTAAGGAGACCCAGTACTTC; CDR3: CASSAPGRKETQYF; size: .; D: .; V: TRBV5-4; J: TRBJ2-5
DNA: TGTGCCAGCAGCCCGAGTAGTAATTCACCCCTCCACTTT; CDR3: CASSPSSNSPLHF; size: .; D: .; V: TRBV9; J: TRBJ1-6
DNA: TGTGCCAGCAGCCCCGGACAGAAAGATGAGCTGTTCTTC; CDR3: CASSPGQKDELFF; size: .; D: .; V: TRBV7-2; J: TRBJ2-1
DNA: TGCGCCAGCAACCAACAGGGACTAGCTTACAATGAGCAGTTCTTC; CDR3: CASNQQGLAYNEQFF; size: .; D: TRBD2; V: TRBV5-1; J: TRBJ2-1
DNA: TGTGCCAGCAGTGTGAAGGGACAGCCATCGAACACCGGGGAGCTGTTTTTT; CDR3: CASSVKGQPSNTGELFF; size: .; D: TRBD1; V: TRBV5-6; J: TRBJ2-2
DNA: TGTGCCAGCAGCCAAGATCCACAGGGAGTGGAACTGTTTTTT; CDR3: CASSQDPQGVELFF; size: few; D: .; V: TRBV4-2; J: TRBJ1-4
DNA: TGTGCCAGTGTTCGGACAGGGGTGGGTACCAGCAATCAGCCCCAGCATTTT; CDR3: CASVRTGVGTSNQPQHF; size: .; D: TRBD1; V: TRBV7-8; J: TRBJ1-5
DNA: TGTGCCAGCAGCTCTCTAGGCTCTGGAAACACCATATATTTT; CDR3: CASSSLGSGNTIYF; size: .; D: .; V: TRBV7-9; J: TRBJ1-3
DNA: TGTGCCACCTCGCTTACCAGGGAGACCCAGTACTTC; CDR3: CATSLTRETQYF; size: .; D: .; V: TRBV15; J: TRBJ2-5
DNA: TGTGCCAGCAGCCTTGTCCTAGCGCGATACAATGAGCAGTTCTTC; CDR3: CASSLVLARYNEQFF; size: .; D: .; V: TRBV4-2; J: TRBJ2-1
DNA: TGTGCCAGCAGTTCGACAGGCCTGGGAACCACTGAAGCTTTCTTT; CDR3: CASSSTGLGTTEAFF; size: .; D: .; V: TRBV6-6; J: TRBJ1-1
DNA: TGTGCCAGTTCCGGGGGGGTAGATACGCAGTATTTT; CDR3: CASSGGVDTQYF; size: .; D: TRBD2; V: TRBV6-6; J: TRBJ2-3
DNA: TGTGCCATCAGGAAGAGGGATTTGAGTGGAAACACCATATATTTT; CDR3: CAIRKRDLSGNTIYF; size: once; D: .; V: TRBV10-3; J: TRBJ1-3
DNA: TGTGCCAGCACCTTAACGGGAGAAGAGACCCAGTACTTC; CDR3: CASTLTGEETQYF; size: once; D: .; V: TRBV7-9; J: TRBJ2-5
DNA: TGTGCCAGCAGTCTCGGCCCAGGGGGCACTGAAGCTTTCTTT; CDR3: CASSLGPGGTEAFF; size: .; D: TRBD1; V: TRBV28; J: TRBJ1-1
DNA: TGTGCCAGCCGTACAGCGGGGCGGCCCTACGAGCAGTACTTC; CDR3: CASRTAGRPYEQYF; size: .; D: TRBD2; V: TRBV27; J: TRBJ2-7
DNA: TGTGCCAGCAGCTTGATGGCCGGGGGAAACACCATATATTTT; CDR3: CASSLMAGGNTIYF; size: .; D: .; V: TRBV5-6; J: TRBJ1-3
DNA: TGTGCCAGTAGGGGGACAGGCTTGGGGAACACTGAAGCTTTCTTT; CDR3: CASRGTGLGNTEAFF; size: .; D: TRBD1; V: TRBV19; J: TRBJ1-1
DNA: TGTGCCAGCTTTCCGGCGGGGACGGGCACCGGGGAGCTGTTTTTT; CDR3: CASFPAGTGTGELFF; size: .; D: .; V: TRBV5-6; J: TRBJ2-2
DNA: TGTGCCAGCCTTCTAGCGGGGGACGATACGCGGTATTTT; CDR3: CASLLAGDDTRYF; size: .; D: TRBD2; V: TRBV5-4; J: TRBJ2-3
DNA: TGTGCCAGTAGTATGTCAAGAGATCAGCCCCAGCATTTT; CDR3: CASSMSRDQPQHF; size: once; D: .; V: TRBV19; J: TRBJ1-5
DNA: TGTGCCAGTAGTAGGAGGCCGGGGGGGACAGGGGCCGACGAGCAGTACTTC; CDR3: CASSRRPGGTGADEQYF; size: .; D: TRBD1; V: TRBV19; J: TRBJ2-7
DNA: TGTGCCAGCAGTCCCGAACCGCCAGATCTAGGACAGATAAGTCAGCCCCAGCATTTT; CDR3: CASSPEPPDLGQISQPQHF; size: .; D: .; V: TRBV27; J: TRBJ1-5
DNA: TGCGCCAGCAGCCGAAATACCGGGACAGGGGGTAACGAGCAGTACTTC; CDR3: CASSRNTGTGGNEQYF; size: .; D: TRBD1; V: TRBV5-1; J: TRBJ2-7
DNA: TGCGCCAGCAGCTTGACACAGGGGAACACCGGGGAGCTGTTTTTT; CDR3: CASSLTQGNTGELFF; size: .; D: .; V: TRBV5-1; J: TRBJ2-2